A selection of T cell receptor beta chains follows, all from one sample in a study of cytomegalovirus exposure and HLA in healthy donors. The assay was immunoSEQ multiplex PCR, and TCRdb's table has in-frame clones only and misses some. The profile covers about 170,000 clones, with under 80% appearing a single time and roughly an eighth taken by the ten largest. The sequenced sample was PBMCs. The receptor set was obtained from a woman between 50 and 59 years old in good health and CMV-seropositive. Both conserved end residues are part of each CDR3. The D gene is left open where the match is weak. Only some rows state a clone size, as once, few, many or a class for expanded clones.

CDR3aa | CDR3nt | abundance | v_gene | d_gene | j_gene
CASSMRVGTEAFF | TGTGCCAGCAGCATGAGGGTTGGAACTGAAGCTTTCTTT | . | TRBV11-3 | . | TRBJ1-1
CASSTGTISGSEQFF | TGTGCCAGCAGCACAGGGACTATCAGCGGGAGTGAGCAGTTCTTC | once | TRBV5-6 | TRBD2 | TRBJ2-1
CAISANRGQETQYF | TGTGCCATCAGTGCCAACAGGGGGCAGGAGACCCAGTACTTC | once | TRBV10-3 | TRBD1 | TRBJ2-5
CASSAGAGYYGYTF | TGTGCCAGCAGCGCGGGGGCAGGGTACTATGGCTACACCTTC | . | TRBV28 | . | TRBJ1-2
CASSPGTDLSGELFF | TGTGCCAGCTCACCCGGGACAGACCTCTCCGGGGAGCTGTTTTTT | . | TRBV18 | TRBD1 | TRBJ2-2
CASSYVLGDTQYF | TGCGCCAGCAGCTACGTCCTCGGGGATACGCAGTATTTT | . | TRBV5-1 | . | TRBJ2-3
CASSLAETGGGPQHF | TGTGCCAGCAGCTTAGCGGAAACAGGGGGGGGGCCCCAGCATTTT | . | TRBV7-9 | TRBD1 | TRBJ1-5
CASSESLLGTWGNTIYF | TGTGCCAGCAGTGAATCTCTACTAGGAACTTGGGGAAACACCATATATTTT | once | TRBV2 | . | TRBJ1-3
CASRPDREGDYGYTF | TGTGCCAGCAGACCGGACAGGGAAGGGGACTATGGCTACACCTTC | . | TRBV19 | TRBD1 | TRBJ1-2
CASSLGSSYNEQFF | TGTGCCAGCAGCTTAGGCAGCTCCTACAATGAGCAGTTCTTC | few | TRBV7-9 | . | TRBJ2-1
CATSGTGRGYGYTF | TGCGCCACCTCGGGGACAGGGAGAGGCTATGGCTACACCTTC | . | TRBV10-1 | TRBD1 | TRBJ1-2
CASSIEGASGYTF | TGTGCCAGTAGTATAGAGGGGGCCTCTGGCTACACCTTC | . | TRBV19 | . | TRBJ1-2
CASSAGNTIYF | TGTGCCAGCAGTGCAGGAAACACCATATATTTT | once | TRBV2 | . | TRBJ1-3
CATGTGGETQYF | TGTGCCACCGGGACAGGGGGGGAGACCCAGTACTTC | . | TRBV6-5 | TRBD1 | TRBJ2-5
CASSRLGTSDRVKQYF | TGTGCCAGCAGTCGACTGGGGACATCCGATAGGGTCAAGCAGTACTTC | . | TRBV28 | . | TRBJ2-5
CASLGLWEIQETQYF | TGTGCCAGCCTCGGTCTATGGGAGATCCAAGAGACCCAGTACTTC | . | TRBV9 | . | TRBJ2-5
CAWRRGQGWTGELFF | TGTGCCTGGAGACGAGGACAGGGGTGGACCGGGGAGCTGTTTTTT | few | TRBV30 | TRBD1 | TRBJ2-2
CASSPKRGQGNEKLFF | TGTGCCAGTAGTCCGAAACGGGGACAGGGGAACGAAAAACTGTTTTTT | . | TRBV19 | TRBD1 | TRBJ1-4
CASSYLTSGVSYEQYF | TGTGCCAGCAGTTACCTGACTAGCGGGGTCTCCTACGAGCAGTACTTC | . | TRBV6-5 | TRBD2 | TRBJ2-7
CAWSVVQGLGVDEQYF | TGTGCCTGGAGTGTAGTTCAGGGACTGGGGGTGGACGAGCAGTACTTC | . | TRBV30 | . | TRBJ2-7
CAINTRGSTGELFF | TGTGCCATCAATACCCGGGGGTCCACCGGGGAGCTGTTTTTT | once | TRBV10-3 | . | TRBJ2-2
CASSDFLGSTDTQYF | TGCGCCAGCAGTGACTTCTTGGGCAGCACAGATACGCAGTATTTT | few | TRBV10-1 | . | TRBJ2-3